The clone carrying this TCR beta chain was picked up a small number of times. Its antigen is undetermined. The CDR3 has 18 amino acids. After removal of 5 bases from V and 2 bases from J, the junction contained 16 bases not matched to a gene. This specimen comes from a study of response to subunit inactivated influenza vaccine. TCRdb reprocessed the RT-PCR reads with MiXCR, giving one entry per CDR3 protein. This sample yields about half a million distinct CDR3 sequences, of which about 7.6% are seen a single time; over 10% belongs to the top ten. Findings and limits, study-wide: The authors proposed limited new T cell recruitment per seasonal influenza vaccination.

Sequenced here: PBMCs from blood, sampled roughly 24 months after vaccination. The chain uses TRBV12-3 or TRBV12-4 and TRBJ2-3, with 7 bases matching TRBD2. The source of this sequence is a man between 50 and 69 years old who received an inactivated influenza vaccine. The DNA of the CDR3 is TGTGCCAGCAGTAAGCCAAGCGGGATTTTGGAAGCCACAGATACGCAGTATTTT. Translated: CASSKPSGILEATDTQYF.